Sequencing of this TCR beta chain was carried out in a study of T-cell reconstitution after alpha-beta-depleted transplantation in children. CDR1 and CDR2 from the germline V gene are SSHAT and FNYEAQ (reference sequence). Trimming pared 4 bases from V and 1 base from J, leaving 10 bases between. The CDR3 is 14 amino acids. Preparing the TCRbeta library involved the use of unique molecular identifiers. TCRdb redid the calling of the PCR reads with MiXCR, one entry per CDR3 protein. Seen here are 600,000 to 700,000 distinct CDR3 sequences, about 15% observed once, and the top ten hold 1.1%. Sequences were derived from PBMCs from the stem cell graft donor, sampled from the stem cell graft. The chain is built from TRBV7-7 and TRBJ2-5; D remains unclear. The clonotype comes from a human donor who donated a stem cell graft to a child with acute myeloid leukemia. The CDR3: CASSSSTLQETQYF. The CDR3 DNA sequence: TGTGCCAGCAGCTCTTCCACCCTCCAAGAGACCCAGTACTTC.